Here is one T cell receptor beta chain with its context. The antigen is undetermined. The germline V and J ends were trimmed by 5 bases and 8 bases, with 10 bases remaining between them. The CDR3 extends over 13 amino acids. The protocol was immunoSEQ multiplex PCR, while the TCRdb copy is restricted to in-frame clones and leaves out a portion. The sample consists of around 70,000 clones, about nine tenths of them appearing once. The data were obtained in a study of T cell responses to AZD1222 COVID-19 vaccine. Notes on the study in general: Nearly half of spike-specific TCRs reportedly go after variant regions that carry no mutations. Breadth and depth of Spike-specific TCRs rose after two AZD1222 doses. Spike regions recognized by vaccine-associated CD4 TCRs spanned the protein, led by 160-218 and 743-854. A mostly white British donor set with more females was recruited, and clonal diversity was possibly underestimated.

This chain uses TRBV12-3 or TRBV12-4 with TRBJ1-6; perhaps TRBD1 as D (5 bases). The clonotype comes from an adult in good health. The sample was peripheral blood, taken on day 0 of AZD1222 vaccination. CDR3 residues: CASSPPGDSPLHF. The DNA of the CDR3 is TGTGCCAGCAGTCCCCCGGGGGATTCACCCCTCCACTTT.